These 27 T cell receptor beta chains were sequenced from one sample in a study of cytomegalovirus exposure and HLA in healthy donors. 60 Vbeta and 13 Jbeta primers were used in PCR. Clones were sequenced by immunoSEQ multiplex PCR, and TCRdb holds only the in-frame ones, with some missing. Found here are about 160,000 clones, about 82% of them singletons; the top ten hold approximately 2.3%. Sequencing was done on a sample of PBMCs. The origin of the receptors is a male donor in good health and CMV-seronegative.

The chain recombines TRBV7-2 with TRBJ1-4; D remains unclear. The CDR3 is 16 amino acids. Trimming stripped 1 base from V and 4 bases from J, with 13 bases between. Germline loops: CDR1 SGHTA, CDR2 FQGNSA. CDR3 DNA: TGTGCCAGCAGCTTAGAAATCGGAGGGATTAATGAAAAACTGTTTTTT. Its translation is CASSLEIGGINEKLFF.

The chain is built from TRBV15 and TRBJ1-2, with a tentative D call TRBD1 (6 bases). CDR3 length equals 17 residues. Germline values: CDR1 LNHNV, CDR2 YYDKDF (reference sequence). V was shortened by 3 bases and J by 6 bases, with 23 bases between the two germline ends. The CDR3 DNA reads as TGTGCCACCAGCAGTACCCCCCACGGGGGGGCATGGAATGGCTACACCTTC. It is translated as CATSSTPHGGAWNGYTF.

J is TRBJ2-2 and V is TRBV6-1, with 7 bases fitting TRBD2. J lost 5 bases, V lost 7 bases, and 7 bases had no gene match. Germline assignment: CDR1 MNHNS and CDR2 SASEGT. There are 14 residues in the CDR3. The CDR3 DNA sequence: TGTGCCAGCACTGGGGGGGTTTTGACCGGGGAGCTGTTTTTT. Protein: CASTGGVLTGELFF.

The chain has TRBV27 and TRBJ1-4; D gene ambiguous. V lost 7 bases and J 0 bases, leaving 12 bases between the germline ends. In germline, CDR1 is MNHEY, CDR2 SMNVEV (reference sequence). The CDR3 length is 15 residues. The CDR3 DNA is TGTGCCAGCACATGGGCTTCGGCAACTAATGAAAAACTGTTTTTT. It is translated as CASTWASATNEKLFF.

This sequence joins TRBV27 and TRBJ2-1; D is perhaps TRBD2 (5 bases). Per germline, CDR1 MNHEY and CDR2 SMNVEV (reference sequence). The V end was cut by 3 bases, the J end by 0 bases, with 9 bases between. The CDR3 contains 15 residues. The CDR3 nucleotides read TGTGCCAGCAGTTTCGGAGGAGGCTCCTACAATGAGCAGTTCTTC. This gives the protein CASSFGGGSYNEQFF.

This clone was detected only once. The CDR3 loop reads CASSRRHSGANVLTF. The CDR3 DNA reads TGTGCCAGCAGTCGGCGGCACTCTGGGGCCAACGTCCTGACTTTC. V and J are TRBV2 and TRBJ2-6; D remains ambiguous. There are 15 residues in the CDR3. Trimming removed 5 bases at V and 0 bases at J, with 8 bases between. From germline, CDR1 is SNHLY and CDR2 FYNNEI.

This clone was counted between two and nine times. V is TRBV28 and J is TRBJ1-5; D is unresolved. The CDR3 contains 14 residues. The germline CDR1 and CDR2 sequences are MDHEN and SYDVKM. Trimming stripped 1 base from V and 4 bases from J, with 8 bases between. The CDR3 DNA follows: TGTGCCAGCAGTTTATACAGAGATAATCAGCCCCAGCATTTT. Residues: CASSLYRDNQPQHF.

This chain joins TRBV7-6 and TRBJ2-3, with TRBD1 matching over 9 bases. Germline V lookup: CDR1 SGHVS, CDR2 FNYEAQ. The CDR3 runs to 14 residues. V shed 5 bases, J shed 5 bases, and the junction held 5 bases outside the gene matches. CDR3 coding DNA: TGTGCCAGCAGCGGAACAGGGGGCAAAGATACGCAGTATTTT. Protein sequence: CASSGTGGKDTQYF.

The J gene is TRBJ2-7, the V gene TRBV28; 8 bases map to TRBD1. The CDR3 covers 14 residues. The germline V gene encodes CDR1 MDHEN and CDR2 SYDVKM. The V segment lost 6 bases and the J segment 4 bases; nucleotides outside the gene matches: 8. The DNA of the CDR3 is TGTGCCAGCAGCGGGCCAGGGGGCGGGTACGAGCAGTACTTC. Its translation: CASSGPGGGYEQYF. Combining the CDR3 with reference TRBV28 and TRBJ2-7 gives the whole variable domain DVKVTQSSRYLVKRTGEKVFLECVQDMDHENMFWYRQDPGLGLRLIYFSYDVKMKEKGDIPEGYSVSREKKERFSLILESASTNQTSMYLCASSGPGGGYEQYFGPGTRLTVT.

The rearrangement uses TRBV13 and TRBJ2-5; D unresolved. V gave up 6 bases and J gave up 4 bases, with 15 bases separating them. The CDR3 consists of 14 residues. Germline CDR1 reads PRHDT; CDR2 reads FYEKMQ (reference sequence). The DNA of the CDR3 is TGTGCCAGCAGTATGAAGAACCGAGGAGAGACCCAGTACTTC. Amino acids: CASSMKNRGETQYF.

The chain employs TRBV30 and TRBJ1-1, with D uncertain. The V end was cut by 3 bases, the J end by 5 bases, with 4 bases between. This CDR3 contains 10 residues. Germline assignment: CDR1 GTSNPN and CDR2 SVGIG (reference sequence). CDR3 loop: CAWRQTEAFF. In DNA, the CDR3 is TGTGCCTGGAGGCAGACTGAAGCTTTCTTT.

This chain links TRBV5-4 with TRBJ1-2, with D perhaps matching TRBD1 (6 bases). Germline CDR1 and CDR2: SGHNT and YYREEE (reference sequence). The CDR3 has 15 amino acids. V lost 4 bases and J 4 bases, leaving 17 bases between the germline ends. The CDR3 DNA follows: TGTGCCAGCAGCCCCGAGGTGGGGGCCCTCTATGGCTACACCTTC. Translated, it gives CASSPEVGALYGYTF.

This clone was recorded a few times. The chain is built from TRBV28 and TRBJ2-7, with TRBD2 as a possible D gene (7 bases). The CDR3 has 14 residues. The V gene lost 5 bases and the J gene lost 2 bases, with 13 bases spanning the gap. CDR1 and CDR2 from the germline V gene are MDHEN and SYDVKM. CDR3 bases: TGTGCCAGCAGTCCTAGGGGGGGGCCCTACGAGCAGTACTTC. Translating it yields CASSPRGGPYEQYF. Looking up the rest from reference TRBV28 and TRBJ2-7 gives the full variable domain: DVKVTQSSRYLVKRTGEKVFLECVQDMDHENMFWYRQDPGLGLRLIYFSYDVKMKEKGDIPEGYSVSREKKERFSLILESASTNQTSMYLCASSPRGGPYEQYFGPGTRLTVT.

The gene calls are TRBV5-5 and TRBJ2-1, with TRBD1 as a possible D gene (6 bases). The CDR3 runs 15 residues. Looked up from germline, CDR1 is SGHKS and CDR2 is YYEKEE (reference sequence). V gave up 4 bases and J gave up 2 bases, with 13 bases separating them. The CDR3 DNA is TGTGCCAGCAGCCCGGGGACACAGACCTACAATGAGCAGTTCTTC. Translating it yields CASSPGTQTYNEQFF. The whole variable domain, remainder taken from reference TRBV5-5 and TRBJ2-1, is DAGVTQSPTHLIKTRGQQVTLRCSPISGHKSVSWYQQVLGQGPQFIFQYYEKEERGRGNFPDRFSARQFPNYSSELNVNALLLGDSALYLCASSPGTQTYNEQFFGPGTRLTVL.

J is TRBJ2-7 and V is TRBV27; TRBD2 matches 11 bases. The V and J ends lost 5 bases and 3 bases, in that order; junction bases with no gene match: 12. The CDR3 covers 17 residues. Germline values: CDR1 MNHEY, CDR2 SMNVEV (reference sequence). The CDR3 DNA reads as TGTGCCAGCAGTCCACGTAGCGGGAGGGCCCAAGACTACGAGCAGTACTTC. Amino acid sequence: CASSPRSGRAQDYEQYF.

This clone was counted a few times. The J gene is TRBJ1-1, the V gene TRBV5-1, with D tentatively TRBD1 (6 bases). Germline CDR1 is SGHRS and CDR2 is YFSETQ. The CDR3 totals 15 residues. Trimming took 2 bases from V and 0 from J, leaving 11 bases between them. Here the CDR3 reads CASSLAPGVNTEAFF. The CDR3 DNA is TGCGCCAGCAGCTTAGCACCAGGGGTGAACACTGAAGCTTTCTTT.

This chain joins TRBV9 and TRBJ1-2; D perhaps matches TRBD1 (6 bases). Germline V CDR1 and CDR2: SGDLS, YYNGEE. The CDR3 has 15 amino acids. Between the trimmed V and J ends, which lost 3 bases and 4 bases, there was a span of 16 bases. CDR3 sequence (DNA): TGTGCCAGCAGCGCTCTGAGGGGGGGCGTCTATGGCTACACCTTC. Translation gives CASSALRGGVYGYTF.

This clone was picked up a small number of times. The chain recombines TRBV5-8 with TRBJ1-1; D not resolved. Germline CDR1 and CDR2: SGHTS and YDEGEE. V was clipped by 4 bases and J by 0 bases, with 7 bases between them. CDR3 length equals 13 residues. CDR3 DNA sequence: TGTGCCAGCAGCCAGTTCATGAACACTGAAGCTTTCTTT. Its translation is CASSQFMNTEAFF.

The chain has TRBV11-2 and TRBJ1-4; D not certain. The CDR3 is 15 residues long. Germline V gives CDR1 SGHAT, CDR2 FQNNGV. Trimming left V 2 bases short and J 7 bases short, with 14 bases between. CDR3 protein: CASSLPEGVGEKLFF. The CDR3 DNA sequence: TGTGCCAGCAGCTTACCTGAGGGCGTCGGTGAAAAACTGTTTTTT.

The chain links TRBV30 to TRBJ1-5; 8 bases are a match to TRBD1. Germline values: CDR1 GTSNPN, CDR2 SVGIG (reference sequence). The V gene end was trimmed by 2 bases and the J gene end by 7 bases; junction bases not matched to a gene: 10. This CDR3 comprises 15 residues. This CDR3 reads CAWSPTGTGDQPQHF. The CDR3 DNA sequence: TGTGCCTGGAGTCCTACCGGGACAGGAGACCAGCCCCAGCATTTT.

This clone was counted only a few times. The chain recombines TRBV6-5 with TRBJ1-2, with D perhaps matching TRBD1 (5 bases). Germline V gives CDR1 MNHEY, CDR2 SVGAGI. The ends were cut back, 0 bases at V and 4 bases at J, with 9 bases in the middle. CDR3 length: 14 residues. This chain's CDR3 is CASSYSGGSYGYTF. The DNA of the CDR3 is TGTGCCAGCAGTTACTCGGGGGGATCCTATGGCTACACCTTC.

The gene calls are TRBV9 and TRBJ2-5; 9 bases map to TRBD2. Germline CDR1 and CDR2: SGDLS and YYNGEE. The CDR3 sequence is 15 residues long. V was pared by 3 bases and J by 4 bases, with 7 bases of the junction left unmatched. The CDR3: CASSGAGRGGETQYF. The CDR3 DNA reads TGTGCCAGCAGCGGGGCTGGGCGGGGGGGAGAGACCCAGTACTTC.

The chain couples TRBV5-8 to TRBJ2-1; 14 bases align to TRBD2. This CDR3 is 17 amino acids long. J was trimmed by 5 bases and V by 4 bases; bases with no gene match: 8. Germline CDR1 reads SGHTS; CDR2 reads YDEGEE. The CDR3 region is CASSPNGLAGGNNEQFF. In DNA form, the CDR3 reads TGTGCCAGCAGCCCCAATGGACTAGCGGGGGGCAACAATGAGCAGTTCTTC.

This rearrangement joins TRBV2 to TRBJ2-7; no definite D call. The CDR3 has 11 amino acids. Germline V gene data show CDR1 as SNHLY and CDR2 as FYNNEI. V lost 5 bases, J lost 4 bases, and 6 bases lay in between. CDR3 DNA sequence: TGTGCCAGCAGTTTGGAGTACGAGCAGTACTTC. Its translation is CASSLEYEQYF.

The chain links TRBV2 to TRBJ2-1, with 10 bases fitting TRBD2. The germline V gene has CDR1 SNHLY and CDR2 FYNNEI. This CDR3 region has 16 residues. Unmatched junction bases numbered 14, after V lost 6 bases and J lost 9 bases. DNA of the CDR3: TGTGCCAGCAGGGGGGGCATGGGGACTAGCGTCAGTGAGCAGTTCTTC. It specifies CASRGGMGTSVSEQFF.

The chain joins TRBV19 to TRBJ1-6; no firm D call. V was pared by 1 base and J by 9 bases, with 13 bases between. The germline V gene has CDR1 LNHDA and CDR2 SQIVND (reference sequence). The CDR3 totals 15 residues. CDR3 coding DNA: TGTGCCAGTAGTATAGGGGCAGTAGTTTCTTCACCCCTCCACTTT. Protein: CASSIGAVVSSPLHF.

This sequence joins TRBV4-2 and TRBJ1-2, with 8 bases aligning to TRBD1. V was pared by 4 bases and J by 8 bases, with 12 bases of the junction left unmatched. Germline lookup yields CDR1 LGHNA and CDR2 YNFKEQ. The CDR3 runs to 15 residues. The CDR3 nucleotides are TGTGCCAGCAGCCTCCCGGACAGGGTCGGCCTAGGCTACACCTTC. Protein sequence: CASSLPDRVGLGYTF.